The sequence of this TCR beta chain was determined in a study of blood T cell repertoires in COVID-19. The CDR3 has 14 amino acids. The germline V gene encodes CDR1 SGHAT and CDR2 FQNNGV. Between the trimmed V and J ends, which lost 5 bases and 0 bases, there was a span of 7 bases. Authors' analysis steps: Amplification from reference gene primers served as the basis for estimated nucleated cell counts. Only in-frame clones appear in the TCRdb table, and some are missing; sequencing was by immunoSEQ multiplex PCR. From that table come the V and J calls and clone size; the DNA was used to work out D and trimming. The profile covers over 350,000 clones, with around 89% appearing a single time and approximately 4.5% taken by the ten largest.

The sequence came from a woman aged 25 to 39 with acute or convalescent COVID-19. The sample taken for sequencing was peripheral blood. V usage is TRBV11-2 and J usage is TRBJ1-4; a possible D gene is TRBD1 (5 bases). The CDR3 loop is CASSRGSTNEKLFF. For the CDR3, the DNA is TGTGCCAGCAGCAGGGGATCAACTAATGAAAAACTGTTTTTT.